This T cell receptor (beta chain) was sequenced during a study of T-cell memory formation after mild COVID-19. The study's findings and limits: Pre-infection memory carried some responding clones, suggesting that cross-reactive memory joined. CD8+ contracting clones occupied EMRA, while CD4+ ones occupied mainly CM and EM.

This CDR3 region has 13 residues. Per germline, CDR1 ENHRY and CDR2 SYGVKD. Trimming stripped 4 bases from V and 5 bases from J, with 12 bases between. Each CDR3 protein is one row after TCRdb ran MiXCR on the 5' RACE reads. The profile shows 170,000 or so distinct CDR3 sequences, about a fifth of them singletons. A few counts support this clonotype. What it binds is unknown. The TCR sequence derives from an adult woman who had mild COVID-19 (a few samples of this study predate the infection). Cell type and time point are not known. The V gene is TRBV10-3, the J gene TRBJ2-7, with D possibly TRBD2 on 6 matching bases. Sequencing input: PBMCs or a T cell subset sorted from them (not recorded which). CDR3 in amino acids: CAISGEEGNEQYF. In DNA, the CDR3 is TGTGCCATCAGTGGGGAGGAAGGGAACGAGCAGTACTTC.